This T cell receptor beta chain is from a study of blood T cell repertoires in COVID-19. This CDR3 region has 12 residues. With 5 bases removed from V and 1 base from J, the gap between germline ends came to 6 bases. The germline V gene has CDR1 SGHTA and CDR2 FQGNSA. Study processing details: Cell counts per sample came from amplifying reference gene primers. The assay was immunoSEQ multiplex PCR, and TCRdb's table has in-frame clones only and misses some. For V, J and clone size, that table is used; D and trimming come from the DNA. The repertoire has fewer than 350,000 clones, less than 85% of them found once; the top ten carry 1.5% to 2%.

The sample taken for sequencing was PBMCs or T cells enriched from blood (not recorded which). The chain carries TRBV7-2 and TRBJ2-7; D gene ambiguous. The source is a woman aged 25 to 45 who had been exposed to COVID-19. The CDR3 bases are TGTGCCAGCAGCCGCAGGTCCTACGAGCAGTACTTC. Translating gives CASSRRSYEQYF.